A single TCR beta chain is shown here with its context. Its cognate antigen is unknown. The CDR3 is 13 amino acids. After removal of 3 bases from V and 10 bases from J, the junction contained 4 bases not matched to a gene. The germline gives CDR1 LNHDA, CDR2 SQIVND (reference sequence). The PCR contained 60 Vbeta and 13 Jbeta primers. The assay was immunoSEQ multiplex PCR, and TCRdb's table has in-frame clones only and misses some. The profile shows over 150,000 clones, 79% of them singletons. This sample is part of a study of cytomegalovirus exposure and HLA in healthy donors. Study findings and constraints: In most subjects, TCR beta sequences reportedly gave accurate predictions of HLA-A and HLA-B alleles. In vitro experiments confirmed that three CMV-associated chains were specific for CMV antigens. Compared with the roughly 700-donor mean, an Asian-associated ancestry cluster reportedly had fewer N-insertions, according to a later analysis. Using the classifier, cytomegalovirus status was reportedly diagnosed with high specificity and sensitivity.

The TCR sequence derives from a woman aged 18-29 years in good health and CMV-seronegative. The sequenced sample was PBMCs. This rearrangement joins TRBV19 to TRBJ2-1; 9 bases are a match to TRBD1. CDR3 DNA sequence: TGTGCCAGTAGTATTGGGACAGGGCGAGAGCAGTTCTTC. Protein sequence: CASSIGTGREQFF.